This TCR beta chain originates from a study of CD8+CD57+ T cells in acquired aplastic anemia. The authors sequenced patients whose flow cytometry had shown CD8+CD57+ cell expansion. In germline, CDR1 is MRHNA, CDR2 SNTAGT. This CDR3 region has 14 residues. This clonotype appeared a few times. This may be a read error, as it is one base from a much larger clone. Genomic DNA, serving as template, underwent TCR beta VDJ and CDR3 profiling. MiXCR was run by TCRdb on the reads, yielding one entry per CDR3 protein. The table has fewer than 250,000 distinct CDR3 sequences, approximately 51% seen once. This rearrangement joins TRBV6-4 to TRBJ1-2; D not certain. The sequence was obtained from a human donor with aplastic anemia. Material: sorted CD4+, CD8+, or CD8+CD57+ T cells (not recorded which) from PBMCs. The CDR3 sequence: CASSEVATNYGHTF. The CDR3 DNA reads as TGTGCCAGCAGTGAGGTTGCTACCAACTATGGCCACACCTTC.